The 32 T cell receptor beta chains below come from one sample, sequenced in a study of early T cells in non-severe SARS-CoV-2 infection. TCRdb reprocessed the 5' RACE reads via MiXCR and lists one record per CDR3 protein. This table holds 60,000 or so distinct CDR3 sequences, approximately 10% found once. The sample here was whole blood, taken at baseline. The receptors shown here come from an adult who was a healthcare worker with PCR-confirmed SARS-CoV-2 infection or an uninfected control (not recorded which).

This clonotype was seen a handful of times. This chain links TRBV7-6 with TRBJ2-7; 10 bases line up with TRBD2. The V gene end was trimmed by 1 base and the J gene end by 3 bases; junction bases not matched to a gene: 3. The V gene's germline CDR1 is SGHVS and CDR2 FNYEAQ. This CDR3 has 15 amino acids. The CDR3 reads CASSLGLAGHYEQYF. DNA of the CDR3: TGTGCCAGCAGCTTAGGACTAGCGGGCCACTACGAGCAGTACTTC.

Notes on this clonotype: It may be a read error: a sequence one base away is much more abundant. The chain combines TRBV6-6 with TRBJ2-1, with a possible D match to TRBD1 (6 bases). Trimming cost V 4 bases and J 1 base, with 8 bases left between them. This CDR3 contains 14 residues. Germline-derived CDR1 and CDR2 are MNHNY and SVGAGI (reference sequence). The CDR3 loop is CASSSGASYNEQFF. The CDR3 bases are TGTGCCAGCAGTTCAGGGGCTTCCTACAATGAGCAGTTCTTC.

This clonotype appeared many times. V usage is TRBV28 and J usage is TRBJ1-6; tentative D call: TRBD1 (5 bases). V was clipped by 3 bases and J by 7 bases, with 16 bases between them. Germline V gene data show CDR1 as MDHEN and CDR2 as SYDVKM. This CDR3 contains 16 residues. The CDR3 DNA follows: TGTGCCAGCAGTTTTGAGGGGTTAGGTTACAATTCACCCCTCCACTTT. The encoded protein is CASSFEGLGYNSPLHF.

The sample holds many counts of this clonotype. The CDR3 loop is CASSFGNQPQHF. As DNA, the CDR3 is TGTGCCAGCAGCTTCGGAAATCAGCCCCAGCATTTT. The rearrangement links TRBV5-4 to TRBJ1-5; no clear D gene. CDR1 is SGHNT and CDR2 is YYREEE in the germline V gene (reference sequence). The CDR3 spans 12 residues. Trimming removed 2 bases at V and 4 bases at J, with 4 bases between.

This clonotype has at least ten counts. The chain couples TRBV27 to TRBJ1-1; a weak D match, TRBD1 (6 bases). V lost 4 bases and J 6 bases, leaving 18 bases between the germline ends. CDR1 and CDR2 (germline): MNHEY, SMNVEV (reference sequence). The CDR3 totals 15 residues. The CDR3 region is CASSSHSGAGAEAFF. DNA for the CDR3: TGTGCCAGCAGTTCTCATTCGGGGGCGGGCGCTGAAGCTTTCTTT.

By share, this clonotype ranks as medium-sized (0.01 to 0.1%). The genes are TRBV11-2 and TRBJ2-7, with TRBD1 matching 11 bases. CDR1 is SGHAT, CDR2 FQNNGV, per germline. This CDR3 is 14 amino acids long. The junction had 3 bases not matched to a gene; V was cut back by 5 bases and J by 3 bases. Here the CDR3 reads CASSTGTGGYEQYF. The CDR3 coding sequence is TGTGCCAGCAGCACCGGGACAGGGGGCTACGAGCAGTACTTC.

The sample holds a few counts of this clonotype. The rearrangement joins TRBV23-1 to TRBJ1-3; 9 nucleotides line up with TRBD1. TRBV23-1 is treated as an ORF (open reading frame) with a function not yet certain. V lost 3 bases and J lost 0; bases outside the gene matches: 3. This CDR3 has 16 residues. This CDR3 reads CASSQRDRASGNTIYF. In nucleotides, the CDR3 is TGCGCCAGCAGTCAGCGGGACAGGGCCTCTGGAAACACCATATATTTT.

This clonotype was picked up a small number of times. CDR3 residues: CASSFGPGNSPLHF. The CDR3 DNA sequence: TGTGCCAGCAGCTTTGGACCGGGGAATTCACCCCTCCACTTT. The J gene is TRBJ1-6, the V gene TRBV7-3; no reliable D call. The CDR3 runs to 14 residues. Germline V lookup: CDR1 SGHTA, CDR2 FQGTGA. V lost 3 bases and J 7 bases, leaving 10 bases between the germline ends.

The chain has TRBV6-1 and TRBJ1-1; no clear D. Per the germline V gene, CDR1 is MNHNS and CDR2 is SASEGT. The V end was cut by 3 bases, the J end by 4 bases, with 9 bases between. CDR3 length equals 13 residues. The CDR3 nucleotides are TGTGCCAGCAGTGAGGAAGGGTTCACTGAAGCTTTCTTT. This gives the protein CASSEEGFTEAFF.

The chain uses TRBV29-1 and TRBJ2-1, with D unresolved. V gave up 6 bases and J gave up 4 bases, with 16 bases separating them. Germline V gives CDR1 SQVTM, CDR2 ANQGSEA. The CDR3 totals 14 residues. In DNA form, the CDR3 reads TGCAGCGTCGGTCTGACGAGTCTTTACAATGAGCAGTTCTTC. This translates into CSVGLTSLYNEQFF.

This clonotype was found many times. The genes are TRBV3-1 and TRBJ2-7, with a tentative D call TRBD1 (6 bases). The CDR3 loop spans 15 amino acids. Trimming took 0 bases from V and 12 from J, leaving 21 bases between them. The germline V gene has CDR1 LGHDT and CDR2 YNNKEL (reference sequence). Written as DNA, the CDR3 is TGTGCCAGCAGCCAAGACTTGGACAGTTACTCCCCCCGGTACTTC. Amino acids: CASSQDLDSYSPRYF.

The table lists this clonotype with many counts. J is TRBJ2-2 and V is TRBV29-1, with D perhaps matching TRBD2 (6 bases). CDR3 length: 14 amino acids. Per germline, CDR1 SQVTM and CDR2 ANQGSEA. Trimming left V 0 bases short and J 6 bases short, with 11 bases between. The CDR3: CSVEDPWGAGELFF. CDR3 bases: TGCAGCGTTGAAGACCCTTGGGGGGCCGGGGAGCTGTTTTTT.

This clonotype was observed a few times. The chain combines TRBV7-8 with TRBJ2-7; D is undetermined. Germline values: CDR1 SGHVS, CDR2 FQNEAQ. V was pared by 8 bases and J by 7 bases, with 18 bases between. This CDR3 has 13 amino acids. CDR3 nucleotides: TGTGCCAGCGTGACTGGGCCCCCCGCTGAGCAGTACTTC. As protein: CASVTGPPAEQYF. Full variable domain (missing parts from reference TRBV7-8 and TRBJ2-7): GAGVSQSPRYKVAKRGQDVALRCDPISGHVSLFWYQQALGQGPEFLTYFQNEAQLDKSGLPSDRFFAERPEGSVSTLKIQRTQQEDSAVYLCASVTGPPAEQYFGPGTRLTVT.

This rearrangement joins TRBV12-3 or TRBV12-4 to TRBJ2-1; 9 bases align to TRBD2. The CDR3 runs to 18 residues. V shed 5 bases, J shed 0 bases, and the junction held 11 bases outside the gene matches. The CDR3 DNA reads as TGTGCCAGCAGTCCCTCCCGCGGGAGGGTTAGCTCCTACAATGAGCAGTTCTTC. It specifies CASSPSRGRVSSYNEQFF.

This clonotype came up a few times. V and J are TRBV5-1 and TRBJ2-2; 9 bases are shared with TRBD2. This CDR3 region has 16 residues. Germline CDR1 and CDR2: SGHRS and YFSETQ. V trimming: 0 bases; J trimming: 1 base; junction bases outside the gene matches: 1. The CDR3 is CASSLVAGVNTGELFF. The CDR3 DNA follows: TGCGCCAGCAGCTTGGTAGCGGGAGTGAACACCGGGGAGCTGTTTTTT.

This clonotype occurred a few times. The DNA for the CDR3 is TGTGCCAGCAGTCCGACTAGCGGAGACCAAGAGACCCAGTACTTC. It codes for CASSPTSGDQETQYF. This chain connects TRBV27 to TRBJ2-5; 9 bases are a match to TRBD2. The germline gives CDR1 MNHEY, CDR2 SMNVEV (reference sequence). The V segment lost 5 bases and the J segment 0 bases; nucleotides outside the gene matches: 4. This CDR3 has 15 residues.

The sample holds a few counts of this clonotype. The chain has TRBV2 and TRBJ2-3; TRBD2 matches 14 bases. The CDR3 sequence is 20 residues long. The germline V gene encodes CDR1 SNHLY and CDR2 FYNNEI. V shed 7 bases, J shed 3 bases, and the junction held 18 bases outside the gene matches. The CDR3 nucleotides read TGTGCCAGCACTCTAAGGGGCAGGACCGGGACTAGCGGGGGTACAGATACGCAGTATTTT. It specifies CASTLRGRTGTSGGTDTQYF.

The sample holds many counts of this clonotype. The rearrangement uses TRBV28 and TRBJ2-3, with D tentatively TRBD1 or TRBD2 (5 bases each). The CDR3 length is 18 residues. CDR1 MDHEN and CDR2 SYDVKM come from the germline V gene. The V and J ends lost 6 bases and 0 bases respectively, with 22 bases between them. The CDR3 nucleotides are TGTGCCAGCAGCTGGATTCTGACTCCGGGACCTAGCACAGATACGCAGTATTTT. This codes for CASSWILTPGPSTDTQYF.

This clonotype was recorded many times. The CDR3 nucleotides are TGTGCCAGCAGCCCTGGACTAGCGGGCCGAGGGACCCAGTACTTC. It specifies CASSPGLAGRGTQYF. The chain carries TRBV11-2 and TRBJ2-5; 11 bases align to TRBD2. Unmatched junction bases numbered 9, after V lost 5 bases and J lost 7 bases. Germline CDR1 is SGHAT and CDR2 is FQNNGV. The CDR3 extends over 15 amino acids.

This clonotype was found a few times. The V and J genes are TRBV7-9 and TRBJ2-2, with D perhaps matching TRBD1 (6 bases). V lost 7 bases to trimming and J lost 1 base, with 16 bases between them. Germline CDR1 is SEHNR and CDR2 is FQNEAQ (reference sequence). The CDR3 sequence is 16 residues long. The CDR3: CASTNRSTGNTGELFF. DNA for the CDR3: TGTGCCAGCACCAACCGATCGACAGGGAACACCGGGGAGCTGTTTTTT.

The table lists this clonotype with many counts. This chain connects TRBV7-9 to TRBJ1-2, with 10 bases identical to TRBD1. Germline CDR1 SEHNR, CDR2 FQNEAQ (reference sequence). CDR3 size: 15 residues. Trimming removed 5 bases from V and 2 bases from J; junction bases left unmatched: 5. The CDR3 DNA reads TGTGCCAGCAGCCGTGGGGACAGGGGAAACTATGGCTACACCTTC. Translating it yields CASSRGDRGNYGYTF.

This clonotype has at least ten counts. The chain links TRBV19 to TRBJ2-7; either TRBD1 or TRBD2 may fit D (5 bases each). The CDR3 consists of 15 residues. The germline CDR1 and CDR2 sequences are LNHDA and SQIVND (reference sequence). Trimming cost V 6 bases and J 4 bases, with 19 bases left between them. CDR3 region: CASSDWGPDQYEQYF. The CDR3 DNA is TGTGCCAGTAGCGATTGGGGACCAGACCAATACGAGCAGTACTTC.

This clonotype showed up just a few times. V is TRBV29-1 and J is TRBJ2-1, with 8 bases identical to TRBD2. Germline V gene lookup returns CDR1 SQVTM and CDR2 ANQGSEA. There are 14 residues in the CDR3. V was pared by 4 bases and J by 7 bases, with 9 bases of the junction left unmatched. In nucleotides, the CDR3 is TGCAGCGTTGTAGGCGGGGGGCCTGGGAATGAGCAGTTCTTC. The encoded protein is CSVVGGGPGNEQFF.

DNA of the CDR3: TGCAGCGTTGAAGGGGGGACAGCTAATTACGAGCAGTACTTC. Protein product: CSVEGGTANYEQYF. The chain combines TRBV29-1 with TRBJ2-7; 7 bases align to TRBD1. This CDR3 contains 14 residues. Losses at the gene ends were 1 base for V and 4 bases for J; bases not matched to a gene: 7. CDR1 SQVTM and CDR2 ANQGSEA come from the germline V gene.

The CDR3 loop is CASSQGGGYGYTF. The CDR3 region has the DNA TGCGCCAGCAGCCAGGGCGGTGGCTATGGCTACACCTTC. V gene TRBV4-1 combines with J gene TRBJ1-2, with D uncertain. This CDR3 comprises 13 residues. CDR1 and CDR2 (germline): MGHRA, YSYEKL. V gave up 3 bases and J gave up 4 bases, with 9 bases separating them.

This clonotype was recorded many times. In DNA, the CDR3 is TGTGCCAGCACCCCCGTACTAGCGGGGGGGCGGGATGAGCAGTTCTTC. This encodes CASTPVLAGGRDEQFF. The rearrangement links TRBV11-2 to TRBJ2-1; 13 nucleotides match TRBD2. Germline CDR1 SGHAT, CDR2 FQNNGV. Losses at the gene ends were 7 bases for V and 8 bases for J; bases not matched to a gene: 11. The CDR3 is 16 amino acids.

A few counts support this clonotype. CDR3 sequence reads: CASSQGVGPGRYF. CDR3 DNA sequence: TGTGCCAGCAGCCAAGGCGTTGGACCGGGGAGGTACTTC. The chain is built from TRBV3-1 and TRBJ2-7; maybe TRBD2 (5 bases). This CDR3 region has 13 residues. The germline V gene has CDR1 LGHDT and CDR2 YNNKEL (reference sequence). V dropped 1 base and J dropped 12 bases, with 16 bases sitting between them.

This clonotype was detected many times. This chain links TRBV29-1 with TRBJ2-3; D perhaps matches TRBD2 (6 bases). V was cut by 4 bases and J by 4 bases, with 15 bases left in between. This CDR3 comprises 14 residues. From germline, CDR1 is SQVTM and CDR2 ANQGSEA. The CDR3 region is CSVGDGGVADTQYF. The DNA of the CDR3 is TGCAGCGTTGGAGATGGAGGGGTTGCAGATACGCAGTATTTT.

This rearrangement joins TRBV6-6 to TRBJ1-2; D perhaps matches TRBD1 (5 bases). Deletions cut 2 bases from V and 10 bases from J, with 17 bases between. CDR3 length: 14 residues. CDR1 and CDR2 (germline): MNHNY, SVGAGI (reference sequence). For the CDR3, the DNA is TGTGCCAGCAGTTACAAGGGGAGCAGGGCTAACTACACCTTC. Translation gives CASSYKGSRANYTF.

This clonotype was found a few times. V and J are TRBV11-1 and TRBJ2-2; D is ambiguous. Germline V gives CDR1 SGHAT, CDR2 FQDESV (reference sequence). V shed 6 bases and J shed 2 bases, with 10 bases lying between them. The CDR3 contains 14 residues. CDR3 sequence: CASRNKGNTGELFF. CDR3 coding DNA: TGTGCCAGCAGGAACAAGGGAAACACCGGGGAGCTGTTTTTT.

The genes are TRBV10-3 and TRBJ1-6; D unresolved. Germline values: CDR1 ENHRY, CDR2 SYGVKD. The ends were cut back, 3 bases at V and 7 bases at J, with 13 bases in the middle. This CDR3 has 15 residues. CDR3 nucleotides: TGTGCCATCAGTGATACCGAGGGCTCCAATTCACCCCTCCACTTT. Translation gives CAISDTEGSNSPLHF.

The table lists this clonotype with many counts. The chain combines TRBV5-1 with TRBJ2-2; TRBD1 matches 7 bases. Trimming took 2 bases from V and 6 from J; bases not matched to a gene: 4. This CDR3 contains 14 residues. Germline loops: CDR1 SGHRS, CDR2 YFSETQ. CDR3 DNA: TGCGCCAGCAGCTTTCCGACAGGGTCCGGGGAGCTGTTTTTT. Its translation: CASSFPTGSGELFF. The full variable domain, its missing parts supplied by reference TRBV5-1 and TRBJ2-2, is KAGVTQTPRYLIKTRGQQVTLSCSPISGHRSVSWYQQTPGQGLQFLFEYFSETQRNKGNFPGRFSGRQFSNSRSEMNVSTLELGDSALYLCASSFPTGSGELFFGEGSRLTVL.